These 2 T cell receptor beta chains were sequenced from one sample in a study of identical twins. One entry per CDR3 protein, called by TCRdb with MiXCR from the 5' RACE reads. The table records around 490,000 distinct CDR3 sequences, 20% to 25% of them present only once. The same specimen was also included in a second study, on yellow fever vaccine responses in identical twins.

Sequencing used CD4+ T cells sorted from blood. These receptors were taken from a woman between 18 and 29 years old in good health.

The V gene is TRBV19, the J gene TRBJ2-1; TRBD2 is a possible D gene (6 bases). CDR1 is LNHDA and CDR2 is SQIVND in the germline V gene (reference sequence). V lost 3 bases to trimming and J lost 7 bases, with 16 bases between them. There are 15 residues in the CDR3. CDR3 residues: CASSMGLPSGNEQFF. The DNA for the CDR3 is TGTGCCAGTAGTATGGGACTTCCAAGTGGGAATGAGCAGTTCTTC.

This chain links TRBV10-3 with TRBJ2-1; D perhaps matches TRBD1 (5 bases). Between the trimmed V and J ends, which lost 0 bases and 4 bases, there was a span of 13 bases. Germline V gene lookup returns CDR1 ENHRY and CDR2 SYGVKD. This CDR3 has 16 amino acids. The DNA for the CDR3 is TGTGCCATCAGTGAGTCGAAAGGGGAATGGTACAATGAGCAGTTCTTC. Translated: CAISESKGEWYNEQFF.